The T cell receptor beta chain described here comes from a study of T cell clones after liver transplantation. Whole-study results and caveats: Graft donor-reactive T cells may have migrated into the graft rather than being deleted.

Using immunoSEQ multiplex PCR, the repertoire was profiled, and TCRdb retains in-frame clones only, with some absent. The sample consists of approximately 18,000 clones, roughly nine tenths of them appearing once. The J segment lost 3 bases and the V segment lost 0 bases, leaving 1 base of the junction unmatched. The CDR3 is 14 amino acids. Looked up from germline, CDR1 is MNHNY and CDR2 is SVGAGI (reference sequence). Regarding this clone: The antigen remains undetermined.

This clonotype originated in a human patient who received a liver transplant. The T cells may come from the graft donor. The rearrangement joins TRBV6-6 to TRBJ2-7, with 8 bases that match TRBD2. The sequencing here drew on CD8+ T cells from blood, taken 45 to 46 months after liver transplant. The CDR3 reads CASSYSSGSYEQYF. CDR3 nucleotide sequence: TGTGCCAGCAGTTACTCCAGCGGGAGCTACGAGCAGTACTTC.